This T cell receptor beta chain was captured by sequencing in a study of CD8+ T cells in alopecia areata. Study-wide findings and caveats: Besides other cells, scalp samples also yield sequences of resident alphabeta T cells from normal skin. Affected lesional scalp, above all in alopecia totalis/universalis, was more clonal than normal scalp.

This clone was seen a few times. As yet, its antigen is unknown. Alopecia areata patients gave lesional scalp punch biopsies and peripheral blood samples. RNA extraction and reverse transcription yielded cDNA as sequencing template. Clones were sequenced by immunoSEQ multiplex PCR, and TCRdb holds only the in-frame ones, with some missing. The profile shows some 150,000 clones, around half of them singletons. The CDR3 length is 15 residues. V usage is TRBV21-1 and J usage is TRBJ1-5; the table assigns TRBD1, which was not confirmed against the DNA. TRBV21-1 represents a pseudogene. Sample: CD8+ T cells sorted from blood, taken at week 0. The TCR was taken from a human donor with alopecia areata. CDR3 nucleotides: TGTGCCAGCAGTGTAGGACAGGCTAGCAATCAGCCCCAGCATTTT. It is translated as CASSVGQASNQPQHF.